The rows below give T cell receptor beta chains drawn from one sample of a study of cytomegalovirus exposure and HLA in healthy donors. Clones were sequenced by immunoSEQ multiplex PCR, and TCRdb holds only the in-frame ones, with some missing. The table records 80,000 to 95,000 clones, roughly 95% of them present only once. The sample consisted of PBMCs. These TCRs come from a woman younger than 30 in good health and CMV-seronegative. CDR3s leave out the opening cysteine and the closing phenylalanine or tryptophan.

CDR3: ASSDSGFAEQY
V: TRBV10-2
J: TRBJ2-7

CDR3: ASSFGQGGRGNTIY
V: TRBV5-4
J: TRBJ1-3

CDR3: ASSLFPKTGGSSGANVLT
V: TRBV28
J: TRBJ2-6

CDR3: ASSLVLAGVSHEQY
V: TRBV28
J: TRBJ2-7

CDR3: ASSLGQQTYEQY
V: TRBV5-8
J: TRBJ2-7

CDR3: ASNSVRDSDYEQY
V: TRBV28
J: TRBJ2-7

CDR3: ASSIPASGRGADTQY
V: TRBV19
J: TRBJ2-3

CDR3: ASSFMRGLEGTDTQY
V: TRBV7-2
J: TRBJ2-3

CDR3: ASSQAGTFLPYEQY
V: TRBV4-1
J: TRBJ2-7

CDR3: ASRAPLDEKLF
V: TRBV28
J: TRBJ1-4

CDR3: ASSLDTAASSLYEQY
V: TRBV5-4
J: TRBJ2-7

CDR3: ASSVGPSGRASGELF
V: TRBV9
J: TRBJ2-2

CDR3: ASSKATEIWVGGNEQF
V: TRBV21-1
J: TRBJ2-1

CDR3: ASSSFRREEYEQY
V: TRBV25-1
J: TRBJ2-7

CDR3: ASSGADSAGETQY
V: TRBV5-1
J: TRBJ2-5

CDR3: ASSLQGTFSTDTQY
V: TRBV7-2
J: TRBJ2-3

CDR3: ASSGDTTGRRETQY
V: TRBV9
J: TRBJ2-5

CDR3: ASSYSVPSTDYGYT
V: TRBV6-6
J: TRBJ1-2

CDR3: ASSVGQQYQETQY
V: TRBV9
J: TRBJ2-5

CDR3: AISERQDNQPQH
V: TRBV10-3
J: TRBJ1-5

CDR3: ASFSSWGRDGYT
V: TRBV6-1
J: TRBJ1-2

CDR3: ASSIEEAGGLADTQY
V: TRBV19
J: TRBJ2-3

CDR3: ASSEESGPYEQY
V: TRBV2
J: TRBJ2-7

CDR3: ASRETAYNEQF
V: TRBV6-1
J: TRBJ2-1

CDR3: ASSSNRGRPDTEAF
V: TRBV28
J: TRBJ1-1

CDR3: ASSGTSGIEASSYNEQF
V: TRBV5-5
J: TRBJ2-1

CDR3: ASSLRQPYEQY
V: TRBV27
J: TRBJ2-7

CDR3: ASSEVTGSEAF
V: TRBV6-4
J: TRBJ1-1

CDR3: ASSMRVAGYT
V: TRBV19
J: TRBJ1-2

CDR3: ASSVQGTTEAF
V: TRBV7-8
J: TRBJ1-1

CDR3: SALAGYEQF
V: TRBV20-1
J: TRBJ2-1

CDR3: ASRAESRSGNTIY
V: TRBV7-2
J: TRBJ1-3

CDR3: ASRKPGTGSYEQY
V: TRBV27
J: TRBJ2-7

CDR3: ASIVQGPAQETQY
V: TRBV11-3
J: TRBJ2-5

CDR3: ASSRSGSGLSYEQY
V: TRBV14
J: TRBJ2-7

CDR3: ASSIGKTSGHYEQY
V: TRBV19
J: TRBJ2-7